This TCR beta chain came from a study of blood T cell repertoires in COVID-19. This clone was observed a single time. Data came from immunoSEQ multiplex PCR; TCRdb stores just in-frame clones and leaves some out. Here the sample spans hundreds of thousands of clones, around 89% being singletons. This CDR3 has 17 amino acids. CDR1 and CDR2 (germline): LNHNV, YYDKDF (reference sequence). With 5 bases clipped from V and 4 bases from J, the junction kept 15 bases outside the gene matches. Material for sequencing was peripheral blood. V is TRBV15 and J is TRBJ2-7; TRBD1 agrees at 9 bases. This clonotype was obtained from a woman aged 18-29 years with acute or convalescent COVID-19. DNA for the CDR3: TGTGCCACCAGCGGTTTGGGAGGCGGGACAGGGCTGTACGAGCAGTACTTC. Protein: CATSGLGGGTGLYEQYF.